This is a list of T cell receptor beta chains from one sample in a study of T cells in Graves' hyperthyroidism and ophthalmopathy. TCRdb re-called the multiplex PCR reads with MiXCR, one entry per CDR3 protein. The sample shows about 350,000 distinct CDR3 sequences, about 17% of them seen only once. The sample taken for sequencing was blood. Receptors originate from a woman in her twenties or thirties with Graves' hyperthyroidism that later progressed to Graves' ophthalmopathy. Both conserved end residues are part of each CDR3. The order of the fields is J gene, clone size, D gene, V gene, CDR3 DNA, CDR3 protein. The D gene is left open where the match is weak. Part of the rows lack a size; the others show once, few, many or a class for expanded clones.

>TRBJ2-7|many|TRBD2|TRBV7-9
TGTGCCAGCAGCGCGGGAGGGGGGTACGAGCAGTACTTC
CASSAGGGYEQYF
>TRBJ1-1|many|.|TRBV2
TGTGCCAGCAGTGGGGAGGGACACGCTGAAGCTTTCTTT
CASSGEGHAEAFF
>TRBJ2-5|.|TRBD1|TRBV9
TGTGCCAGCAGCGTAGAAGACAGGGGGGGCGAAGAGACCCAGTACTTC
CASSVEDRGGEETQYF
>TRBJ2-2|many|.|TRBV30
TGTGCCTGGAGTGGGCTTGCCGCCGGGGAGCTGTTTTTT
CAWSGLAAGELFF
>TRBJ2-1|.|TRBD2|TRBV2
TGTGCCAGCGAGACTAGCGGGAGGCCCGTACAGTTCTTC
CASETSGRPVQFF
>TRBJ2-5|many|TRBD2|TRBV10-3
TGTGCCATCAGTGAGGTAGCGGGGGCCCAAGAGACCCAGTACTTC
CAISEVAGAQETQYF
>TRBJ2-5|.|.|TRBV18
TGTGCCAGCTCACCGGCCAAGGAGACCCAGTACTTC
CASSPAKETQYF
>TRBJ2-5|many|TRBD1|TRBV27
TGTGCCAGCAGTTTAGGGGGGACAGGGGTTTTGTTGGAGACCCAGTACTTC
CASSLGGTGVLLETQYF
>TRBJ1-5|.|TRBD1|TRBV12-3/TRBV12-4
TGTGCCAGCAGTCGAACGACAGGGGGATACAATCAGCCCCAGCATTTT
CASSRTTGGYNQPQHF
>TRBJ2-3|many|.|TRBV6-1
TGTGCCAGCAGTGATCACGATCGACTAGTCTTAGCCGTAGATACGCAGTATTTT
CASSDHDRLVLAVDTQYF
>TRBJ2-7|.|TRBD1|TRBV28
TGTGCCAGCAGCCTACGGGGACAGACAATAACCTACGAGCAGTACTTC
CASSLRGQTITYEQYF
>TRBJ2-7|few|TRBD2|TRBV2
TGTGCCAGCAGTGGGACTAGCGGGAGGGCCTACGAGCAGTACTTC
CASSGTSGRAYEQYF
>TRBJ2-7|many|TRBD1|TRBV7-8
TGTGCCAGCAGCTCAACAGGGGGCTTTACTTACGAGCAGTACTTC
CASSSTGGFTYEQYF
>TRBJ1-4|many|.|TRBV30
TGTGCCTGGAGTCCCCCCGGGTCTGCAACTAATGAAAAACTGTTTTTT
CAWSPPGSATNEKLFF
>TRBJ1-1|many|.|TRBV30
TGTGCCTGGACTAGGGCGGGGAACACTGAAGTTTTCTTT
CAWTRAGNTEVFF
>TRBJ2-1|many|TRBD1|TRBV28
TGTGCCAGCAGTCCGGGGACAGTGAATGTATACAATGAGCAGTTCTTC
CASSPGTVNVYNEQFF
>TRBJ2-1|many|.|TRBV7-8
TGTGCCAGCAGCTTAGCTTCACGTGGCAGCAGCTACAATGAGCAGTTCTTC
CASSLASRGSSYNEQFF
>TRBJ1-1|many|.|TRBV6-1
TGTGCCAGCAGTGAATTGGGCAGCCGGAGGATAGCTTTCTTT
CASSELGSRRIAFF
>TRBJ2-3|many|TRBD2|TRBV28
TGTGCCAGCAGCCTACTAGCGGGGGGGCTCACAGATACGCAGTATTTT
CASSLLAGGLTDTQYF
>TRBJ2-7|.|.|TRBV2
TGTGCCAGCAGGACCCAGGGACTTGTCCGTTACGAGCAGTACTTC
CASRTQGLVRYEQYF